The sequence of this TCR beta chain was determined in a study of T-cell memory formation after mild COVID-19 (dated by TCRdb to the early 2020s). General notes on the study: TCR sequence clusters from the two donors were found to be largely donor specific. T-cell clones expanding and contracting after mild COVID-19 in a couple of donors were tracked by longitudinal TCRalpha and TCRbeta repertoire sequencing. Two young, previously healthy adult volunteers, one female and one male, were included in the cohort.

Ficoll-Paque density gradient centrifugation was used to isolate PBMCs. The listed sequencing device is Illumina NovaSeq 6000. Using 5'RACE with constant-segment primers, TCRalpha and TCRbeta cDNA libraries were constructed, with sample barcodes and unique molecular identifiers added in the process. Trizol reagent was used to extract RNA from every sample. The libraries were amplified in two PCR steps, and the second step added a second sample barcode and Illumina TruSeq adapters. The libraries were sequenced on an Illumina NovaSeq using 2 x 150 bp paired-end reads. The study's processing was this. Reads were demultiplexed and collapsed into UMI-guided consensus sequences with migec v1.2.7. Using mixcr v2.1.11, the UMI consensuses were aligned to TRA and TRB V and J templates and assembled into clonotypes. A clonotype was counted as expanded or contracted only when both edgeR and NoisET called the clonotype significant, with the noise models trained on biological replicates. For edgeR calls, a false discovery rate-adjusted p below 0.01 and a log2 fold-change threshold of 1 were applied. PCA with hierarchical clustering of max-normalized trajectories of the 1000 most abundant clonotypes was used as exploratory dynamics analysis. Separately sequenced CD4+ and CD8+ repertoires were used to assign the CD4 or CD8 phenotype of responding clones. TCRdb passed the public sequencing reads through fastp at Q25 and MiXCR, retaining productive beta sequences. CDR3 protein duplicates are merged, each entry listing the most common genes and DNA. V and J calls and clone size were set by TCRdb, not the authors. The sample table holds roughly 300,000 distinct CDR3 sequences, of which 8.2% were seen once. The leading ten clones occupy around a fifth of the sample.

General conclusions and limits of the study: Contracting CD4+ clones were found mainly in CM and EM memory subsets, while CD8+ clones were enriched in EMRA. Balanced CD4/CD8 phenotypes were observed for clones contracting from day 15 to 85, whereas a bias towards CD4+ was observed for a second wave of clones expanding from day 15 to 37. Only two mild cases were covered by the study, and larger cohorts that include severe cases with pre-infection samples were considered necessary. SARS-CoV-2 specificity of the second-wave clones peaking on day 37 was not confirmed. Some responding clones were detected in pre-infection memory, which suggested that pre-existing cross-reactive memory T cells had joined the SARS-CoV-2 response.

On this clonotype: It lacks a known antigen. Per-base quality was not reported, and no clone a single base away is much larger than it.

Per the germline V gene, SGHRS is the CDR1 and YFSETQ is the CDR2. The CDR3, from cysteine to phenylalanine, totals 14 residues. Only the CDR3 portion is preserved as DNA: 42 bases, with reading frame beginning at the first base. V is reduced by 1 base and J by 4 bases, leaving a spacing of 10 bases between them. The V gene is TRBV5-1 and the J gene is TRBJ2-3; the D segment cannot be called with confidence. This sequence originates from a young man who had mild COVID-19 (a few samples of this study predate the infection). The sample titles of this study are shuffled in the database, so cell type and time point are left out; the donor was told from shared clones. Sequenced: PBMCs or a T cell subset sorted from them (not recorded which). The CDR3 amino acid sequence is: CASSLSSFPDTQYF. The sequenced DNA: TGCGCCAGCAGCTTGTCGTCGTTCCCAGATACGCAGTATTTT.